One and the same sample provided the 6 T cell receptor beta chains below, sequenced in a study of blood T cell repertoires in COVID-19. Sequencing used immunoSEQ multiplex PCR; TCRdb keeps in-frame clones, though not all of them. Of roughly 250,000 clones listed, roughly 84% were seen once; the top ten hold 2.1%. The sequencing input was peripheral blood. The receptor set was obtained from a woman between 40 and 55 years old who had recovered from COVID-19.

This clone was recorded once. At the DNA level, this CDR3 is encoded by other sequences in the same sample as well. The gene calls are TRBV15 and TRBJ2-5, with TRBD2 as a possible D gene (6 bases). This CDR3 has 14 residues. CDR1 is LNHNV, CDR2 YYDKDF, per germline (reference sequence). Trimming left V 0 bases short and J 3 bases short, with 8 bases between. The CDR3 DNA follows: TGTGCCACCAGCAGAGAGGGACTTAAAGAGACCCAGTACTTC. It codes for CATSREGLKETQYF.

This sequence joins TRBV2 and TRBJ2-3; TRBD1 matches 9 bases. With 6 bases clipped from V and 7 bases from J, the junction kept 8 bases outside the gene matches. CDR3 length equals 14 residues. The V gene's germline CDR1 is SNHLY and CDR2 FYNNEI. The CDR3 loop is CASSAGTGRYTQYF. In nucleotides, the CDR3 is TGTGCCAGCAGCGCCGGGACAGGGAGATATACGCAGTATTTT. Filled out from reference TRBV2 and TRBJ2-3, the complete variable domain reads EPEVTQTPSHQVTQMGQEVILRCVPISNHLYFYWYRQILGQKVEFLVSFYNNEISEKSEIFDDQFSVERPDGSNFTLKIRSTKLEDSAMYFCASSAGTGRYTQYFGPGTRLTVL.

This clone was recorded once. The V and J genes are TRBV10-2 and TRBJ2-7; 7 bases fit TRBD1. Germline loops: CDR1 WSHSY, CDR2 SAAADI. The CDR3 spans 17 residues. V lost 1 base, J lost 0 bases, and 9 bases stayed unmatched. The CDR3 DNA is TGCGCCAGCAGTGAGTGGGGTCTTGGGACAGCCTCCTACGAGCAGTACTTC. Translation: CASSEWGLGTASYEQYF.

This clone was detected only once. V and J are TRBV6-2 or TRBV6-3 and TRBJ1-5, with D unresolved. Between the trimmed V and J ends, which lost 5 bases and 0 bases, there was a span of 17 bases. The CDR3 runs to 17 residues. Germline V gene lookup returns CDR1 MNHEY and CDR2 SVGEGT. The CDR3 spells CASSLYPVHGSNQPQHF. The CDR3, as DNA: TGTGCCAGCAGTCTCTACCCGGTCCATGGTAGCAATCAGCCCCAGCATTTT.

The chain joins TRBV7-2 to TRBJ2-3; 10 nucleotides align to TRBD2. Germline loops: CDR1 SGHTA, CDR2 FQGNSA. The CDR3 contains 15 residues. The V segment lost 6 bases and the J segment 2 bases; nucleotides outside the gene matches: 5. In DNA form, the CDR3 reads TGTGCCAGCAGTCAGCGGGAGGGCTACACAGATACGCAGTATTTT. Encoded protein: CASSQREGYTDTQYF.

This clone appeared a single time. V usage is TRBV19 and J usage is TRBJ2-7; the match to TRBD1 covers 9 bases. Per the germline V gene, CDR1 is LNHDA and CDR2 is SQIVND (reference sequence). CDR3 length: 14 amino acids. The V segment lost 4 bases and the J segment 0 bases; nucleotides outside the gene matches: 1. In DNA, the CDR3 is TGTGCCAGTAGTACACAGGGGGCCTCCTACGAGCAGTACTTC. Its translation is CASSTQGASYEQYF.